These T cell receptor beta chains were read from a single sample in a study of OX40 agonist ivuxolimab in advanced cancers. Profiled with immunoSEQ multiplex PCR; TCRdb holds only in-frame clones, not every one. The sample shows about 16,000 clones, 70% to 90% of them seen only once. Sequenced material: CD4+ or CD8+ T cells sorted from blood, taken in a trial of the OX40 agonist ivuxolimab. All receptors derive from an adult with an advanced solid tumor such as melanoma, head and neck, liver or kidney cancer. Each CDR3 is given with its conserved first and last residue. The order of the fields is D gene, V gene, J gene, clone size, CDR3 protein, CDR3 DNA. D genes are given only for firm matches. Some rows have no size entry. The others give once, few or many, or a class for an expanded clone.

>NA|TRBV5-4|TRBJ1-5|NA
CASSFGVNQPQHF
TGTGCCAGCAGCTTCGGCGTCAATCAGCCCCAGCATTTT
>NA|TRBV5-1|TRBJ1-1|NA
CASTMTVNTEAFF
TGCGCCAGCACCATGACTGTGAACACTGAAGCTTTCTTT
>NA|TRBV2|TRBJ1-2|NA
CASSPVPGLGDYGYTF
TGTGCCAGCAGTCCAGTCCCAGGATTAGGTGACTATGGCTACACCTTC
>TRBD1|TRBV2|TRBJ1-5|few
CASSWTGQPQHF
TGTGCCAGCAGTTGGACAGGTCAGCCCCAGCATTTT
>TRBD1|TRBV10-2|TRBJ2-4|NA
CASSGGQGPAKNIQYF
TGCGCCAGCAGTGGTGGACAGGGCCCAGCCAAAAACATTCAGTACTTC
>NA|TRBV21-1|TRBJ2-3|NA
CASSKDGPPMERETTDTQYF
TGTGCCAGCAGCAAAGACGGCCCCCCCATGGAGCGGGAGACCACAGATACGCAGTATTTT
>NA|TRBV12-1|TRBJ1-5|few
CASSLLDRHSNQPQHF
TGTGCCAGCAGCCTATTAGACAGGCATAGCAATCAGCCCCAGCATTTT
>NA|TRBV6-5|TRBJ1-6|NA
CASSSTRPGVRSPLHF
TGTGCCAGCAGTTCCACCCGTCCTGGGGTACGGTCACCCCTCCACTTT
>NA|TRBV9|TRBJ2-5|NA
CASSVGGGGFQETQYF
TGTGCCAGCAGCGTAGGTGGCGGGGGCTTCCAAGAGACCCAGTACTTC
>NA|TRBV19|TRBJ2-7|NA
CASSIGAGRYEQYF
TGTGCCAGTAGTATAGGGGCAGGCCGCTACGAGCAGTACTTC
>TRBD2|TRBV29-1|TRBJ2-1|NA
CSTLAGVHEQFF
TGCAGCACCCTAGCGGGAGTGCATGAGCAGTTCTTC
>NA|TRBV5-1|TRBJ1-2|few
CASSAPSTNYGYTF
TGCGCCAGCAGCGCCCCTTCTACTAACTATGGCTACACCTTC
>NA|TRBV7-9|TRBJ2-2|NA
CASSSQGRYGGELFF
TGTGCCAGCAGCTCGCAGGGTAGATATGGCGGGGAGCTGTTTTTT
>TRBD1|TRBV7-6|TRBJ2-1|once
CASSYQPPGQGASEQFF
TGTGCCAGCAGCTACCAACCGCCGGGACAGGGGGCATCCGAGCAGTTCTTC
>NA|TRBV5-4|TRBJ2-3|NA
CASTTGDHRETDTQYF
TGTGCCAGCACCACCGGCGATCACAGGGAGACAGATACGCAGTATTTT
>TRBD2|TRBV10-3|TRBJ2-3|NA
CAITSGGTDTQYF
TGTGCCATCACTAGCGGGGGCACAGATACGCAGTATTTT
>NA|TRBV7-2|TRBJ1-1|once
CASSLYHSWDTEAFF
TGTGCCAGCAGCTTATACCACTCCTGGGACACTGAAGCTTTCTTT
>TRBD1|TRBV5-6|TRBJ2-4|NA
CASSLNPGQGAIQYF
TGTGCCAGCAGCTTAAATCCAGGACAGGGGGCCATTCAGTACTTC
>TRBD2|TRBV7-9|TRBJ2-1|NA
CASSLSSGYNEQFF
TGTGCCAGCAGCTTGTCTAGCGGCTACAATGAGCAGTTCTTC
>NA|TRBV5-1|TRBJ1-1|NA
CASSSDFEAFF
TGCGCCAGCAGCTCCGATTTTGAAGCTTTCTTT
>NA|TRBV7-2|TRBJ1-1|NA
CASSLGYRGIEAFF
TGTGCCAGCAGCTTAGGCTACCGGGGGATTGAAGCTTTCTTT
>NA|TRBV5-1|TRBJ2-2|NA
CASSLKGANTGELFF
TGCGCCAGCAGCTTGAAAGGGGCGAACACCGGGGAGCTGTTTTTT
>TRBD1|TRBV6-5|TRBJ1-5|NA
CASSSEGARQPQHF
TGTGCCAGCAGCTCCGAGGGGGCCAGGCAGCCCCAGCATTTT
>NA|TRBV9|TRBJ2-6|NA
CASSPRAGANVLTF
TGTGCCAGCTCCCCCAGGGCTGGGGCCAACGTCCTGACTTTC
>NA|TRBV5-1|TRBJ2-2|few
CASRAGGLGELFF
TGCGCCAGCAGGGCCGGGGGCCTCGGGGAGCTGTTTTTT
>NA|TRBV5-1|TRBJ1-1|NA
CASRGPENTEAFF
TGCGCCAGCCGGGGGCCTGAGAACACTGAAGCTTTCTTT
>NA|TRBV4-2|TRBJ2-7|few
CASSPPREQYF
TGTGCCAGCAGCCCGCCGAGGGAGCAGTACTTC
>NA|TRBV7-6|TRBJ2-5|NA
CASSLAVSETQYF
TGTGCCAGCAGCTTAGCGGTATCGGAGACCCAGTACTTC
>TRBD1|TRBV6-1|TRBJ1-1|NA
CVNRGLGEAFF
TGTGTCAACAGGGGGCTCGGTGAAGCTTTCTTT
>NA|TRBV10-3|TRBJ1-1|NA
CAISAASREAFF
TGTGCCATCAGTGCGGCGTCCCGTGAAGCTTTCTTT
>TRBD2|TRBV6-4|TRBJ2-1|NA
CASSEVAGGSNEQFF
TGTGCCAGCAGTGAGGTAGCGGGAGGAAGTAATGAGCAGTTCTTC
>TRBD2|TRBV27|TRBJ2-1|once
CASSFSLGRGGPEQFF
TGTGCCAGCAGTTTTTCTTTGGGGCGGGGGGGCCCTGAGCAGTTCTTC
>TRBD1|TRBV5-4|TRBJ1-1|NA
CASSLGAGQGDTEAFF
TGTGCCAGCAGCTTGGGGGCAGGGCAGGGGGACACTGAAGCTTTCTTT
>NA|TRBV7-9|TRBJ1-1|NA
CASSLKGSEAFF
TGTGCCAGCAGCTTAAAGGGGAGTGAAGCTTTCTTT
>NA|TRBV29-1|TRBJ2-7|NA
CSVSGQVLYEQYF
TGCAGCGTTTCGGGACAAGTATTGTACGAGCAGTACTTC
>NA|TRBV7-2|TRBJ2-7|NA
CASSLAGSYEQYF
TGTGCCAGCAGCTTAGCGGGCTCCTACGAGCAGTACTTC
>NA|TRBV20-1|TRBJ2-1|NA
CSAVKAEQFF
TGCAGTGCGGTTAAGGCTGAGCAGTTCTTC
>NA|TRBV19|TRBJ2-2|NA
CASSIGLWVTGELFF
TGTGCCAGTAGTATAGGGCTTTGGGTCACCGGGGAGCTGTTTTTT
>NA|TRBV7-2|TRBJ2-1|NA
CASSPPRWNGNEQFF
TGTGCCAGCAGCCCTCCTAGGTGGAACGGCAATGAGCAGTTCTTC
>TRBD1|TRBV10-3|TRBJ2-7|NA
CAISPGQGGFEQYF
TGTGCCATCAGTCCGGGACAGGGGGGATTCGAGCAGTACTTC
>NA|TRBV19|TRBJ1-2|NA
CASRAPSYGYTF
TGTGCCAGTAGGGCCCCGTCCTATGGCTACACCTTC
>NA|TRBV19|TRBJ1-4|few
CASMGPSEKLFF
TGTGCCAGTATGGGACCAAGTGAAAAACTGTTTTTT
>NA|TRBV28|TRBJ1-2|NA
CASSLGDRDHGYTF
TGTGCCAGCAGTTTGGGAGACAGAGATCATGGCTACACCTTC